This record looks at one TCR beta chain sequence and its context. Its antigen is not known. This record comes from a study of PD-L1 blockade in urothelial cancer. Study context: Bladder-origin urothelial cancer in males described about 90% of the roughly 30 patients. Blood was tested 3 weeks (second dose) and 6 weeks into treatment. T cell content in blood samples showed a median of about 150,000. Study-level findings and limits: Patients with below-median pretreatment blood clonality survived longer.

Assay: immunoSEQ multiplex PCR; the TCRdb copy retains only in-frame clones and omits some. The table has 50,000 to 65,000 clones, over 75% seen once. Sequenced material: PBMCs, taken around atezolizumab (anti-PD-L1) treatment. The TCR originated in a man aged 35 to 55 with urothelial cancer.

CDR3: CASSSQGLETQYF. In DNA, the CDR3 is TGTGCCAGCAGTTCCCAGGGGTTGGAGACCCAGTACTTC. The rearrangement links TRBV6-1 to TRBJ2-5; D possibly corresponds to TRBD1 (6 bases). The germline V gene has CDR1 MNHNS and CDR2 SASEGT. V gave up 5 bases and J gave up 5 bases, with 12 bases separating them. The CDR3 is 13 residues long.